This T cell receptor (beta chain) came from a study of patients and donors after allogeneic stem cell transplantation. Using its own MiXCR run on the RT-PCR reads, TCRdb lists one record per CDR3 protein. The sample carries about 110,000 distinct CDR3 sequences, around 33% recorded once. CDR1 SQVTM and CDR2 ANQGSEA come from the germline V gene. V lost 3 bases to trimming and J lost 7 bases; unmatched junction nucleotides: 15. The CDR3 contains 17 residues. The TCR sequence derives from a human donor who was either an allogeneic HSCT recipient or a stem cell or donor lymphocyte infusion donor (not recorded which). It is not recorded whose cells these are; they may come from a transplant donor. Sequences were obtained from blood, either unsorted or a sorted T cell fraction (not recorded which). The chain is built from TRBV29-1 and TRBJ2-1; 10 positions match TRBD1. This chain's CDR3 is CSVDEVRGQGKSNEQFF. DNA of the CDR3: TGCAGCGTTGACGAAGTGAGGGGACAGGGGAAGAGTAATGAGCAGTTCTTC.